This T cell receptor beta chain was captured in a study of beta chain features in type 1 diabetes (dated 2018 in TCRdb). For the study in its entirety: No differences in mean age, gender distribution, total cell number or subset yield were found between patients and healthy donors. A total of roughly 100,000,000 sorted cells were examined across all samples, and the number of cells per subset was strongly correlated with RNA yield. In the study, recently diagnosed type 1 diabetes patients and matched healthy donors were compared on the TCRB repertoires of their sorted circulating CD4+ T cell subsets. Naive and central memory subsets were obtained from all 30 or so donors, but regulatory and stem cell-like memory subsets were isolated from only 8 patients and roughly eight healthy donors. Results the study describes overall, beyond this receptor: Shorter templates might have been favored by PCR, but patient and control samples were amplified and corrected together, so both groups would have been affected equally by any skew. Type 1 diabetes patients showed a moderate but significant shortening of TCRB CDR3 length in all four CD4+ subsets. At VDJ recombination sites, patients with type 1 diabetes made fewer insertions and deleted more nucleotides, a pattern implying thymic rearrangement abnormalities. Because the HLA sub-analyses included only small numbers of individuals, any influence of HLA type on TCRB rearrangement was left unresolved. Sequencing cDNA rather than genomic DNA could over-represent highly expressing activated cells, although activation and CD3 levels did not differ between groups. Naive, central memory and regulatory TCRB repertoires appeared to be more similar among patients than among healthy donors.

CDR1 SQVTM and CDR2 ANQGSEA are derived from the germline V gene. The junction carries 30 bases between V and J, which are trimmed by 7 bases and 0 bases respectively. Reading from cysteine to phenylalanine, the CDR3 counts 19 amino acids. The CDR3 DNA has 57 bases and is translated from base 1. About this clone itself: Its antigen remains undetermined. The sample holds no much larger clone one base away, and base qualities are not on file.

The entire isolated RNA was reverse transcribed using the High Capacity cDNA Reverse Transcription Kit, and thus expressed TCRB transcripts were sequenced. Deep immunoSEQ sequencing was performed on naive, central memory and regulatory T cell samples, with an average of approximately 4 million total reads per sample. After sorted cells were lysed in RLT buffer, RNA was extracted with DNase-treated RNeasy Micro or Mini kits, with the choice depending on cell number. To prevent cross-contamination, each cell subset was processed individually, whereas patient and healthy donor samples were processed jointly. The immunoSEQ multiplex PCR was used to amplify TCRB sequences from cDNA, yielding 87-bp fragments that span the CDR3 region. The amplicons were sequenced using the Illumina HiSeq platform. Under the source paper's analysis protocol: PCR bias was corrected computationally using synthetic template baselines, and reads within Hamming distance 2 were collapsed, with unmergeable singletons discarded. Reads were aligned against IMGT to assign V, D and J genes, CDR3 length and insertions or deletions at six rearrangement sites. Within each subset, clonotype counts were normalized to sorted cell number, after which true diversity and Gini coefficients were computed with the tcR R package. The overlap coefficient, calculated on TCRB nucleotide sequences, was used to measure repertoire sharing. Out-of-frame TCRB sequences from naive cells were analyzed to stand in for the pre-selection repertoire. The table was pulled from immuneACCESS by TCRdb, which kept in-frame rearrangements only. Such tables lose some clones; where checked, under half of the loss comes from unresolved V genes, and the rest has no known cause. V and J calls and clone size come straight from that table; D and trimming were deduced from the DNA. The sample data list roughly 610,000 clones, and roughly 15% of these were observed just once. The top ten clones comprise more than 0.08% of the sample.

A single peripheral blood draw of roughly 0.11 L on average was collected from each donor into heparinised tubes. A BD FACSAria II and a panel including CD45RO, CCR7, CD25, CD127, CD95 and CD27 were used to sort naive, central memory, regulatory and stem cell-like memory CD4+ T cells. Every sorted population had a purity above 98%. PBMCs were isolated right away by Lymphoprep density gradient centrifugation and were stained directly, without culture. Samples were stained and sorted in pairs, with one healthy donor and one patient per experiment, so that batch effects were minimized. The receptor's source is a man aged 18 to 30 in good health. The sequenced sample was naive CD4+ T cells from blood. According to the study, the label for this sample's cell subset or site signals: true naive CD4+ T cells. Recombination linked TRBV29-1 to TRBJ2-5; D gene: possibly TRBD1, on 6 matching bases. The DNA is TGCAGCGCGAGCGGACCCACCAGCCCGGACAGACAGTACCAAGAGACCCAGTACTTC. It codes for CSASGPTSPDRQYQETQYF.